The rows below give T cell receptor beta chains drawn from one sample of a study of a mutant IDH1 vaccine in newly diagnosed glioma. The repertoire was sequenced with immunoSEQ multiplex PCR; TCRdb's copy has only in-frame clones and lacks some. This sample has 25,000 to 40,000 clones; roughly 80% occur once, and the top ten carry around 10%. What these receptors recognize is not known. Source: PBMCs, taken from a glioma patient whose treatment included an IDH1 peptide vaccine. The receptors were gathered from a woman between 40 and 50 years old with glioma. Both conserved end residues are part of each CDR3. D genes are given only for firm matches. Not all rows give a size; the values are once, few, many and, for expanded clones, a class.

cdr3_aa: CASSRQGGNQPQHF
cdr3_nt: TGCGCCAGCAGCCGACAGGGAGGCAATCAGCCCCAGCATTTT
v_call: TRBV4-3
clone_size: -
d_call: TRBD1
j_call: TRBJ1-5

cdr3_aa: CASGLGLGTTNEKLFF
cdr3_nt: TGTGCTAGTGGTTTGGGACTTGGGACAACTAATGAAAAACTGTTTTTT
v_call: TRBV12-5
clone_size: -
d_call: -
j_call: TRBJ1-4

cdr3_aa: CASSRGTGPEKLFF
cdr3_nt: TGTGCCAGCAGCCGGGGGACAGGGCCTGAAAAACTGTTTTTT
v_call: TRBV6-6
clone_size: few
d_call: TRBD1
j_call: TRBJ1-4

cdr3_aa: CGGAGLETQYF
cdr3_nt: TGCGGCGGAGCAGGGTTAGAGACCCAGTACTTC
v_call: TRBV29-1
clone_size: -
d_call: -
j_call: TRBJ2-5

cdr3_aa: CASSYPGTETQYF
cdr3_nt: TGTGCCAGCAGTTACCCAGGGACCGAGACCCAGTACTTC
v_call: TRBV6-5
clone_size: -
d_call: -
j_call: TRBJ2-5

cdr3_aa: CASRQGEYGYTF
cdr3_nt: TGTGCCAGTCGACAGGGCGAGTATGGCTACACCTTC
v_call: TRBV6-5
clone_size: few
d_call: TRBD1
j_call: TRBJ1-2

cdr3_aa: CASSESDNEQFF
cdr3_nt: TGCGCCAGCAGTGAGTCGGACAATGAGCAGTTCTTC
v_call: TRBV10-1
clone_size: -
d_call: -
j_call: TRBJ2-1

cdr3_aa: CASRGTGRTEAFF
cdr3_nt: TGTGCCAGCAGGGGGACAGGGCGGACTGAAGCTTTCTTT
v_call: TRBV6-5
clone_size: -
d_call: TRBD1
j_call: TRBJ1-1

cdr3_aa: CAWSTTGGEQFF
cdr3_nt: TGTGCCTGGAGTACCACAGGGGGTGAGCAGTTCTTC
v_call: TRBV30
clone_size: -
d_call: TRBD1
j_call: TRBJ2-1

cdr3_aa: CASSYLGTGQETQYF
cdr3_nt: TGTGCCAGCAGTTACCTTGGGACAGGACAAGAGACCCAGTACTTC
v_call: TRBV7-9
clone_size: once
d_call: TRBD1
j_call: TRBJ2-5

cdr3_aa: CTSSPRLAGWPDTQYF
cdr3_nt: TGCACCAGCAGCCCGCGACTAGCGGGGTGGCCAGATACGCAGTATTTT
v_call: TRBV1
clone_size: few
d_call: -
j_call: TRBJ2-3

cdr3_aa: CSARVPRGLFF
cdr3_nt: TGCAGTGCTAGAGTCCCCCGCGGACTGTTTTTT
v_call: TRBV20-1
clone_size: -
d_call: -
j_call: TRBJ1-4